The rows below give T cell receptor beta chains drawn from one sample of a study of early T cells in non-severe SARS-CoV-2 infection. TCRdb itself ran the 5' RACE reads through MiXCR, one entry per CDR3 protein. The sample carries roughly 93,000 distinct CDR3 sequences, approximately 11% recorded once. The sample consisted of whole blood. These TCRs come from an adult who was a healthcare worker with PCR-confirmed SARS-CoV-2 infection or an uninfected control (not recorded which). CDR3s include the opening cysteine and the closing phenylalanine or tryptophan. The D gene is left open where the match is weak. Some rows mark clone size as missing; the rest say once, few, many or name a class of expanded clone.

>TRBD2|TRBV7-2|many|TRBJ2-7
CASSSGASGIYEQYF
TGTGCCAGCAGCTCCGGAGCTAGCGGGATCTACGAGCAGTACTTC
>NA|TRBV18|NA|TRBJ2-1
CASSPPRTGHNEQFF
TGTGCCAGCTCACCACCCAGGACGGGCCACAATGAGCAGTTCTTC
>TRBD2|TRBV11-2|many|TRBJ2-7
CASSSLAGGPYEQYF
TGTGCCAGCAGCTCCTTAGCGGGAGGGCCGTACGAGCAGTACTTC
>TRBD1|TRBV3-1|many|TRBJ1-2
CASSLGQGRYGYTF
TGTGCCAGCAGCCTTGGACAGGGGCGCTATGGCTACACCTTC
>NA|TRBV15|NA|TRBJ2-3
CATSRAHHGDTQYF
TGTGCCACCAGCAGAGCCCACCACGGGGATACGCAGTATTTT
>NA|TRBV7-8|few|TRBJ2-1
CASSYPRVSYNEQFF
TGTGCCAGCAGTTACCCCAGGGTGTCCTACAATGAGCAGTTCTTC
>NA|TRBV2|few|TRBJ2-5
CASSFEQEETQYF
TGTGCCAGCAGCTTTGAACAGGAAGAGACCCAGTACTTC
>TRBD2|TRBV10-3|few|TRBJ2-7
CAISEPSGALGYEQYF
TGTGCCATCAGTGAACCTAGCGGGGCACTCGGCTACGAGCAGTACTTC
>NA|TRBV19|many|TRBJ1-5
CASSNPPNSNQPQHF
TGTGCCAGTAGCAACCCCCCGAACAGCAATCAGCCCCAGCATTTT
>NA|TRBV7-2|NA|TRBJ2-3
CASSLVGREPTDTQYF
TGTGCCAGCAGCTTAGTGGGGAGAGAGCCCACAGATACGCAGTATTTT
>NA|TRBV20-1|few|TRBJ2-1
CSALGLDNEQFF
TGCAGTGCCCTGGGCCTTGACAATGAGCAGTTCTTC
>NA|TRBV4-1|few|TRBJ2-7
CASSPQGVYEQYF
TGCGCCAGCAGCCCGCAGGGAGTCTACGAGCAGTACTTC
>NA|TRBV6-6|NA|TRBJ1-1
CASSSGARANTEAFF
TGTGCCAGCAGTTCAGGGGCGCGGGCAAACACTGAAGCTTTCTTT